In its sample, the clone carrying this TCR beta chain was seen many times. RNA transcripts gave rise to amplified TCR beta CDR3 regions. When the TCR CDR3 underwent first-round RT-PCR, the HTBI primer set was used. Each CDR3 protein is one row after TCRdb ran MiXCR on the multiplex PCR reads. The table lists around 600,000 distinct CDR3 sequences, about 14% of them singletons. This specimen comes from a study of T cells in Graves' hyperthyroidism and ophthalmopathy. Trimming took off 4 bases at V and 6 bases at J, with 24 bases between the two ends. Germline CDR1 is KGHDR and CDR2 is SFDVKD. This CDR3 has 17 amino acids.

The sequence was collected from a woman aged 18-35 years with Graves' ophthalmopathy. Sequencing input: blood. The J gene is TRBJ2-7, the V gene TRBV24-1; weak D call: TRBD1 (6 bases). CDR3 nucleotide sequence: TGTGCCACCAGTGAGTCCTACAGGGTTGGGACGGTCTCCGAGCAGTACTTC. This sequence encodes CATSESYRVGTVSEQYF.